This T cell receptor beta chain is drawn from a study of shared clonotypes between healthy human individuals. Study-wide background: Donors had three CD4 naive, three CD4 memory, two CD8 naive and one CD8 memory plate apiece.

The table came from immunoSEQ multiplex PCR; TCRdb's copy has only in-frame clones and leaves some out. This sample yields some 2,100,000 clones, of which nearly 97% are seen a single time; roughly 0.13% belongs to the top ten. Germline loops: CDR1 KGHSH, CDR2 LQKENI. The CDR3 sequence is 14 residues long. Trimming took off 3 bases at V and 2 bases at J, with 11 bases between the two ends. What was sequenced was naive CD4+ T cells sorted from blood. Subset of the sample: CD45RA+ positively selected. The receptor was derived from a man younger than 35 in good health. The chain employs TRBV18 and TRBJ2-7, with D possibly matching TRBD1 (5 bases). CDR3: CASSPYLGPYEQYF. The CDR3, as DNA: TGTGCCAGCTCACCCTATCTGGGGCCCTACGAGCAGTACTTC.